Listed below are T cell receptor beta chains from one sample, sequenced in a study of T-cell reconstitution after alpha-beta-depleted transplantation in children. Each CDR3 protein is one row after TCRdb ran MiXCR on the PCR reads. The sample yields some 500,000 distinct CDR3 sequences, approximately 20% seen once. The starting material was PBMCs from the stem cell graft donor, obtained from the stem cell graft. All receptors come from a human donor who donated a stem cell graft to a child with acute lymphoblastic leukemia. Each CDR3 is given with its conserved first and last residue. A D gene is named only where the DNA matches it firmly. A row's size may be missing; if present it is once, few, many or a size class.

TRBJ2-1 . TRBV6-4 TRBD2 TGTGCCAGCAGTGACTCACGCGGGAGCAATGAGCAGTTCTTC CASSDSRGSNEQFF
TRBJ2-5 few TRBV12-3/TRBV12-4 TRBD1 TGTGCCAGCAGCCTCCTGACAGGGGGCATGGGAGAGACCCAGTACTTC CASSLLTGGMGETQYF
TRBJ2-5 . TRBV2 TRBD1 TGTGCCAGCACCCGGACAGGGCGAGGGGAGACCCAGTACTTC CASTRTGRGETQYF
TRBJ2-7 few TRBV5-1 . TGCGCCAGCAGCGCGGGCGGGACCGCCTACGAGCAGTACTTC CASSAGGTAYEQYF
TRBJ2-3 . TRBV12-3/TRBV12-4 . TGTGCCAGCAGTTCCATCATGCAGGGGTACCCAGATACGCAGTATTTT CASSSIMQGYPDTQYF
TRBJ2-7 . TRBV2 . TGTGCCAGCAGTGCGGGTGATTCCTACGAGCAGTACTTC CASSAGDSYEQYF
TRBJ1-2 . TRBV6-1 TRBD1 TGTGCCAGCAGGGACAGGCCAAGTTCCGACTATGGCTACACCTTC CASRDRPSSDYGYTF
TRBJ2-7 . TRBV10-2 TRBD1 TGCGCCAGCAGCGACAGGGGCGCCTACGAGCAGTACTTC CASSDRGAYEQYF
TRBJ1-2 few TRBV27 TRBD1 TGTGCCAGCCTGGACAGGATCTCTGGCTACACCTTC CASLDRISGYTF
TRBJ2-7 . TRBV20-1 . TGCAGTGCTGAGGGGGAAGGTTACGAGCAGTACTTC CSAEGEGYEQYF
TRBJ2-3 . TRBV20-1 TRBD2 TGCAGTGCTCTTTGGCGGGAGCTCATAGATACGCAGTATTTT CSALWRELIDTQYF
TRBJ2-7 few TRBV15 . TGTGCCACCAGCCCCACAGGCAGGGCGCGAGAGCAGTACTTC CATSPTGRAREQYF
TRBJ1-1 . TRBV27 TRBD1 TGTGCCAGCAGTTTAAATCAGGGGGCCACTGAAGCTTTCTTT CASSLNQGATEAFF
TRBJ2-3 . TRBV7-3 . TGTGCCAGCAGCCCCCGGGGGCTTCAGACAGATACGCAGTATTTT CASSPRGLQTDTQYF
TRBJ2-6 few TRBV5-1 . TGCGCCAGCAGCTTCGGGCCGGTAGAAGGGGCCAACGTCCTGACTTTC CASSFGPVEGANVLTF
TRBJ1-1 few TRBV4-1 TRBD1 TGCGCCAGCAGCCACACAGGGGGCAGGATGAACACTGAAGCTTTCTTT CASSHTGGRMNTEAFF
TRBJ2-3 . TRBV28 TRBD2 TGTGCCAGCAGTTTCCTCGGGGGGTTGATAACAGATACGCAGTATTTT CASSFLGGLITDTQYF
TRBJ1-5 . TRBV20-1 . TGCAGTGCTAGAGATGGCGGGGCCAGCAATCAGCCCCAGCATTTT CSARDGGASNQPQHF
TRBJ2-7 few TRBV9 . TGTGCCAGCAGCGTAAAACCTCGGGGTGAGCAGTACTTC CASSVKPRGEQYF
TRBJ1-2 few TRBV4-1 . TGCGCCAGCAGCCCCTCCGGACAGCGGCGGGACACCTTC CASSPSGQRRDTF
TRBJ2-1 many TRBV5-1 TRBD2 TGCGCCAGCAGCTCGAGACTAGCGGGATCCTACAATGAGCAGTTCTTC CASSSRLAGSYNEQFF
TRBJ2-1 . TRBV20-1 . TGCAGTGCTAGAGGGGCACAGGGGAGGAATGAGCAGTTCTTC CSARGAQGRNEQFF
TRBJ2-3 few TRBV11-2 TRBD2 TGTGCCAGCAGCGTACTAGCGGGAGGCCCAGATACGCAGTATTTT CASSVLAGGPDTQYF
TRBJ2-5 many TRBV11-2 . TGTGCCAGCAGCTTAGGAGCTGCAACTTCTCAAGAGACCCAGTACTTC CASSLGAATSQETQYF
TRBJ2-7 . TRBV5-1 TRBD2 TGCGCCAGCCGACTAGCGGGAGACGAGCAGTACTTC CASRLAGDEQYF
TRBJ2-1 few TRBV24-1 TRBD2 TGTGCCACCAGTGATGTTTTGCTAGCGGGAAAATATGAGCAGTTCTTC CATSDVLLAGKYEQFF
TRBJ1-5 . TRBV7-9 TRBD1 TGTGCCAGCAGCTCGCCGGGACAGGAGGGACAGCCCCAGCATTTT CASSSPGQEGQPQHF
TRBJ1-2 . TRBV27 . TGTGCCAGCAGTTTATTTGGGTGGGGGGGCGGTGACTATGGCTACACCTTC CASSLFGWGGGDYGYTF
TRBJ2-3 few TRBV21-1 . TGTGCCAGCAGCAATGGGAGCGGGAGCGGGGATACGCAGTATTTT CASSNGSGSGDTQYF
TRBJ1-6 . TRBV6-1 TRBD1 TGTGCCAGCAGCCAACTTGGCGGGACAGGGGGATCACCCCTCCACTTT CASSQLGGTGGSPLHF
TRBJ2-3 few TRBV7-2 . TGTGCCAGCAGCCGGACTGATGATACGCAGTATTTT CASSRTDDTQYF
TRBJ2-3 few TRBV5-1 TRBD2 TGCGCCAGCAGCCTGGTGACTAGCGGGGGCACAGATACGCAGTATTTT CASSLVTSGGTDTQYF
TRBJ2-3 . TRBV5-1 TRBD2 TGCGCCAGCAGCTTACGGGACTACCTTGTAGATACGCAGTATTTT CASSLRDYLVDTQYF
TRBJ1-1 few TRBV5-1 . TGCGCCAGCACCGGGGGGGGCGCGACTGAAGCTTTCTTT CASTGGGATEAFF
TRBJ2-7 . TRBV29-1 . TGCAGCGTTGAGGGAGAAACCTACGAGCAGTACTTC CSVEGETYEQYF
TRBJ2-3 few TRBV12-3/TRBV12-4 TRBD2 TGTGCCAGCAGTTTAAGTAGAGCGGGAAGCACAGATACGCAGTATTTT CASSLSRAGSTDTQYF
TRBJ2-1 . TRBV20-1 TRBD2 TGCAGTGCTACCAAAACTAGCGGGAGTGGGAATGAGCAGTTCTTC CSATKTSGSGNEQFF
TRBJ2-1 few TRBV20-1 . TGCAGTGCTAGAGGGGGGGCGTCCTACAATGAGCAGTTCTTC CSARGGASYNEQFF
TRBJ2-1 . TRBV12-3/TRBV12-4 TRBD2 TGTGCCAGCAGTTTACTCCAGCCGGGGCTAGCGGGAAACAATGAGCAGTTCTTC CASSLLQPGLAGNNEQFF
TRBJ1-1 . TRBV19 . TGTGCCAGTAGTATAAAGCAGTTTAACACTGAAGCTTTCTTT CASSIKQFNTEAFF
TRBJ2-1 once TRBV20-1 TRBD2 TGCAGTGCTAGAGACGCCGGGACTAGCGGGATGAATGAGCAGTTCTTC CSARDAGTSGMNEQFF
TRBJ2-3 few TRBV6-4 TRBD2 TGTGCCAGCAGTGTGTCTAGCGGGAGTTCAGATACGCAGTATTTT CASSVSSGSSDTQYF
TRBJ2-7 . TRBV27 . TGTGCCAGCAGTTTCGGCAGGGACTACGAGCAGTACTTC CASSFGRDYEQYF
TRBJ1-5 many TRBV6-1 TRBD1 TGTGCCAGCAGCGACAGGGGCTATAGCAATCAGCCCCAGCATTTT CASSDRGYSNQPQHF
TRBJ2-7 . TRBV4-1 . TGCGCCAGCAGCCCAATCCCGGGACAAGGATCCTACGAGCAGTACTTC CASSPIPGQGSYEQYF
TRBJ2-7 . TRBV23-1 TRBD1 TGCGCCAGCAGTCAGAGAGTAACAGGGGGCGACGAGCAGTACTTC CASSQRVTGGDEQYF
TRBJ2-7 few TRBV6-2/TRBV6-3 . TGTGCCAGCACCGAACCTTCAACGGAGGGGCAGTACTTC CASTEPSTEGQYF
TRBJ1-5 . TRBV20-1 . TGCAGTGCTAGATCGCAGTTTTACTATAGCAATCAGCCCCAGCATTTT CSARSQFYYSNQPQHF
TRBJ1-3 . TRBV5-4 . TGTGCCAGCAGCTTGGGGGTCTCTGGAAACACCATATATTTT CASSLGVSGNTIYF
TRBJ2-1 few TRBV12-3/TRBV12-4 . TGTGCCAGCGGAGATCTGACTAGTAACTACAATGAGCAGTTCTTC CASGDLTSNYNEQFF
TRBJ1-5 few TRBV27 . TGTGCCAGCAGTTTACAGGGGTCTTATCAGCCCCAGCATTTT CASSLQGSYQPQHF
TRBJ1-2 . TRBV19 TRBD1 TGTGCCAGTAGTATCGCGGGGACAGGGCACTATGGCTACACCTTC CASSIAGTGHYGYTF
TRBJ1-2 . TRBV6-1 TRBD1 TGTGCCAGCAGACTCCGAACAGGGGGCGACGGCTACACCTTC CASRLRTGGDGYTF
TRBJ1-5 few TRBV7-2 . TGTGCCAGCAGCTTATCTCATACAGGGAGACAGCCCCAGCATTTT CASSLSHTGRQPQHF
TRBJ1-2 . TRBV27 TRBD1 TGTGCCAGCAGACCGGGACAGGGGACGGGGGGCTACACCTTC CASRPGQGTGGYTF
TRBJ2-7 once TRBV4-1 . TGCGCCAGCAGCCAAGGAGGCCGAACGAACGCCTTTGAGCAGTACTTC CASSQGGRTNAFEQYF
TRBJ2-1 . TRBV12-3/TRBV12-4 TRBD2 TGTCCCAGCTGCTGCTCAGGACTAGTGGTCTACAATGAGCAGTTCTTC CPSCCSGLVVYNEQFF
TRBJ2-2 . TRBV4-1 . TGCGCCAGCAGCCCGTATCCGGTTACCGGGGAGCTGTTTTTT CASSPYPVTGELFF
TRBJ2-1 . TRBV5-1 TRBD2 TGCGCCAGCAGCTTGGAGGGACTAGCGGACTACAATGAGCAGTTCTTC CASSLEGLADYNEQFF
TRBJ2-7 . TRBV4-2 . TGTGCCAGCAGCCACCCGTCCTACGAGCAGTACTTC CASSHPSYEQYF